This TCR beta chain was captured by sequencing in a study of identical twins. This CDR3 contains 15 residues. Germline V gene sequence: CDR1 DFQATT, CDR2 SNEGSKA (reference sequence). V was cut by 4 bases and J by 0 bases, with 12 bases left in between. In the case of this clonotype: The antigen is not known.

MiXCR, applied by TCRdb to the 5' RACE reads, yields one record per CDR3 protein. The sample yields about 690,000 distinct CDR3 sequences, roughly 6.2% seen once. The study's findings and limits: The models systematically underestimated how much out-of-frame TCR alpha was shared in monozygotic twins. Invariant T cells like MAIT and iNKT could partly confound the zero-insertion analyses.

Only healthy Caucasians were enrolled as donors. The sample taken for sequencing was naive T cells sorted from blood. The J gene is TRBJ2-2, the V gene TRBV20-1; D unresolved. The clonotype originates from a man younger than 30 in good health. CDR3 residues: CSATQRRTNTGELFF. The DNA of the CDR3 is TGCAGTGCTACCCAACGACGGACGAACACCGGGGAGCTGTTTTTT.